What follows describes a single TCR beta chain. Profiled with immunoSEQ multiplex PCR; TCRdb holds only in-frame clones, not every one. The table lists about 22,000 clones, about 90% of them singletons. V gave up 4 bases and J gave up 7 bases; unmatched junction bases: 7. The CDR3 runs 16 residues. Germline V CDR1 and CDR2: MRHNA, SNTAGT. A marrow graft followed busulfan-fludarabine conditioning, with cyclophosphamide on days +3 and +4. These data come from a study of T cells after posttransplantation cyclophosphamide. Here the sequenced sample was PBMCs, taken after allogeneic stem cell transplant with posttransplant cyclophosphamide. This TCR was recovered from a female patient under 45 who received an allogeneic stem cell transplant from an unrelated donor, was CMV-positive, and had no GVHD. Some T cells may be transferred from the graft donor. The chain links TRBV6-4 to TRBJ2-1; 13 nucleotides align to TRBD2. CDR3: CASSGEGLAGFNEQFF. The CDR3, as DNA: TGTGCCAGCAGTGGCGAGGGACTAGCGGGGTTTAATGAGCAGTTCTTC.